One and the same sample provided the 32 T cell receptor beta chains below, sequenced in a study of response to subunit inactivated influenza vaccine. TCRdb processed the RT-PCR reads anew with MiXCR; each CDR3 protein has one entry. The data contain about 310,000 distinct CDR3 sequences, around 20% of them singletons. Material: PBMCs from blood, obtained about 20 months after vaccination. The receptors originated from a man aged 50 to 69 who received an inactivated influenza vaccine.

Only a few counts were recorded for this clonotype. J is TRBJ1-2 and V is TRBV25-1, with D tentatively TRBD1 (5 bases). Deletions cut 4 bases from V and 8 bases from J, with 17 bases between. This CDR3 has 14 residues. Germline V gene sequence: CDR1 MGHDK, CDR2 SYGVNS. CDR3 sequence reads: CASSAGTQARGYTF. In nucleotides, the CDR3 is TGTGCCAGCAGTGCCGGGACCCAAGCCCGCGGCTACACCTTC.

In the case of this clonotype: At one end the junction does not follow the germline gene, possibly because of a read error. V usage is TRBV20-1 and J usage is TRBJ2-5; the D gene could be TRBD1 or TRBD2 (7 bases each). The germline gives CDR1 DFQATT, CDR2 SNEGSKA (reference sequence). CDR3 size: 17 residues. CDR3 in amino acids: CCARGLAADVRQETQYF. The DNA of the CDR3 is TGCTGTGCTAGGGGGCTAGCGGCGGATGTGAGACAAGAGACCCAGTACTTC.

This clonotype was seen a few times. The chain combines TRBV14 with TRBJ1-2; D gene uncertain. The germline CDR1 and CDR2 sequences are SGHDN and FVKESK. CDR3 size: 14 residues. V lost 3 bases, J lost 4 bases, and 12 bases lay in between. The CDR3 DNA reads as TGTGCCAGCAGCCAGGAAACCCTTGGCTATGGCTACACCTTC. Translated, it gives CASSQETLGYGYTF.

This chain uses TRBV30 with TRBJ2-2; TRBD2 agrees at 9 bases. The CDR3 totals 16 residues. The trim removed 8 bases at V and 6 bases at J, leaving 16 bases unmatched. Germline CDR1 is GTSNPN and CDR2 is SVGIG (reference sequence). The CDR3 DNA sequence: TGTGCCCGAACCTCTAGCGGGACGTCGGGGTCCGGGGAGCTGTTTTTT. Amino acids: CARTSSGTSGSGELFF.

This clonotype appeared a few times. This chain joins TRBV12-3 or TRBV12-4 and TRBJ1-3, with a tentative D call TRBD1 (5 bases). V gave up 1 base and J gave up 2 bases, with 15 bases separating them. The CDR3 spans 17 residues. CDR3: CASSLEEGLNPGNTIYF. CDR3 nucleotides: TGTGCCAGCAGTTTAGAAGAGGGGCTCAACCCTGGAAACACCATATATTTT.

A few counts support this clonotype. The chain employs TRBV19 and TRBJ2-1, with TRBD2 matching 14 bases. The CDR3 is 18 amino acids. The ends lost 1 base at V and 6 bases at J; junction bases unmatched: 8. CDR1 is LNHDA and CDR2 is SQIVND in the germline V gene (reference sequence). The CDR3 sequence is CASSIAPPGTSGSNEQFF. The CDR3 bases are TGTGCCAGTAGTATAGCCCCCCCCGGGACTAGCGGGAGCAATGAGCAGTTCTTC.

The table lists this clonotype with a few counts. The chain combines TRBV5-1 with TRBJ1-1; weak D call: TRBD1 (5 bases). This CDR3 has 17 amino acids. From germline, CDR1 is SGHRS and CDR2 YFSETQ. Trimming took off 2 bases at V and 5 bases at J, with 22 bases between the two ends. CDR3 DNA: TGCGCCAGCAGCTTAAACCCCGCCGGGGCGGGGGTGACTGAAGCTTTCTTT. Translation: CASSLNPAGAGVTEAFF.

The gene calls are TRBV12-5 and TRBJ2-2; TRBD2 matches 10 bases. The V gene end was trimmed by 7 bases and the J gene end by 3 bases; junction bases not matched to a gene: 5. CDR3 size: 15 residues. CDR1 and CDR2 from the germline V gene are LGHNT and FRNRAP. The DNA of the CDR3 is TGTGCTAGTGCCCTAGCGGGAGTTGACACCGGGGAGCTGTTTTTT. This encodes CASALAGVDTGELFF.

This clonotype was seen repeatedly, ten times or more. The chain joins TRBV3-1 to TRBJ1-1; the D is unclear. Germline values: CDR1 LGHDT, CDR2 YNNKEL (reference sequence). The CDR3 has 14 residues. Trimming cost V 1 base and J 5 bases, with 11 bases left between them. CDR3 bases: TGTGCCAGCAGCCAAGGGGCAGGTCCTACTGAAGCTTTCTTT. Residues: CASSQGAGPTEAFF.

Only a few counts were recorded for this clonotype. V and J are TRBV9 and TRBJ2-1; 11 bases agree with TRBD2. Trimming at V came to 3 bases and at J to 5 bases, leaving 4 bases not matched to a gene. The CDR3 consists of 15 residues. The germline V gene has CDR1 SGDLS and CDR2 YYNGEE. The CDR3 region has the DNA TGTGCCAGCAGCGAAGGGACTAGCGGAGACAATGAGCAGTTCTTC. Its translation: CASSEGTSGDNEQFF.

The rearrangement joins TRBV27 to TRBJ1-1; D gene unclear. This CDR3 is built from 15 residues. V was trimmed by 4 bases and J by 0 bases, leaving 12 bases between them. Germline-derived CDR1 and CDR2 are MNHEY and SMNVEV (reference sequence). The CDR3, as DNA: TGTGCCAGCAGTTATGCAAGGCAAATGAACACTGAAGCTTTCTTT. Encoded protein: CASSYARQMNTEAFF.

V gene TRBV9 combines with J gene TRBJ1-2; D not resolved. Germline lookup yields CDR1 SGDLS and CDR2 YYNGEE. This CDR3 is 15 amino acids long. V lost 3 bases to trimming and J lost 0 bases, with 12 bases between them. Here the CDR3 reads CASSELAAANYGYTF. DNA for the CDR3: TGTGCCAGCAGCGAACTGGCCGCAGCTAACTATGGCTACACCTTC.

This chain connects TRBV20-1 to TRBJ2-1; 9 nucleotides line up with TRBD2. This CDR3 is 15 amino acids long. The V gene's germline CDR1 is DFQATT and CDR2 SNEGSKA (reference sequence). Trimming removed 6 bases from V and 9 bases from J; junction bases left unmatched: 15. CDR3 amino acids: CSATAGGPRGGEQFF. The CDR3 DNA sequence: TGCAGTGCCACAGCGGGAGGACCCAGGGGGGGTGAGCAGTTCTTC.

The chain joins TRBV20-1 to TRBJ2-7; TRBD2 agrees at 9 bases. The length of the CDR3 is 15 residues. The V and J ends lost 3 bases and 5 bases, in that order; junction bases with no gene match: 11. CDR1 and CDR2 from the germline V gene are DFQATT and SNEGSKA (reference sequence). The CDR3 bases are TGCAGTGCTAGGTCTAGCGGGACCCCCCCCCACGAGCAGTACTTC. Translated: CSARSSGTPPHEQYF.

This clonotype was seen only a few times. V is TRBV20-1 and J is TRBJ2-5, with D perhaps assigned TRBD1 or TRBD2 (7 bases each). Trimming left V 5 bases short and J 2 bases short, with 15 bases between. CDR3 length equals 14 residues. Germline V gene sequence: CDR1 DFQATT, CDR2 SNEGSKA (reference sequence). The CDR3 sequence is CSAYRGGGQETQYF. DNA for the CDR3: TGCAGTGCTTACAGGGGAGGGGGTCAAGAGACCCAGTACTTC.

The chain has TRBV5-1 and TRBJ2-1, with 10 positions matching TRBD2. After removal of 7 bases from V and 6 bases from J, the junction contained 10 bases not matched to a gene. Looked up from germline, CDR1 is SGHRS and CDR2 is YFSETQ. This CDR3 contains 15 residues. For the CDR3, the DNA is TGCGCCAGCGGGCCTAGCGGGGGTACATTCAATGAGCAGTTCTTC. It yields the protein CASGPSGGTFNEQFF.

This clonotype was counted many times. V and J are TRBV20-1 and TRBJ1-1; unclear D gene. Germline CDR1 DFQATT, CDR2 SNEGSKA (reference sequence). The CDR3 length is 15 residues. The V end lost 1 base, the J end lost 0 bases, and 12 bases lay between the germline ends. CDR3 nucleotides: TGCAGTGCTAGAGTCGGACGTAAAGTGAACACTGAAGCTTTCTTT. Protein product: CSARVGRKVNTEAFF.

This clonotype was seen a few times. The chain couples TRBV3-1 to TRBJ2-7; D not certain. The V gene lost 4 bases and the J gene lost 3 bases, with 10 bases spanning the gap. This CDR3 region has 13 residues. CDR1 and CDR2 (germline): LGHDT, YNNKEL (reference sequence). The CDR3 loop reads CASSLKGSYEQYF. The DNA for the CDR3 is TGTGCCAGCAGCCTAAAGGGAAGCTACGAGCAGTACTTC.

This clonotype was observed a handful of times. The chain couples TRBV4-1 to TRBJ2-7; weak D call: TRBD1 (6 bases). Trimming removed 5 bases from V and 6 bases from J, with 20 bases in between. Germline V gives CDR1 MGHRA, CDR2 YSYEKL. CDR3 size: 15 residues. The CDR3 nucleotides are TGCGCCAGCAGCTCTTTTATTCCAGGGGATGGCGAGCAGTACTTC. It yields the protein CASSSFIPGDGEQYF.

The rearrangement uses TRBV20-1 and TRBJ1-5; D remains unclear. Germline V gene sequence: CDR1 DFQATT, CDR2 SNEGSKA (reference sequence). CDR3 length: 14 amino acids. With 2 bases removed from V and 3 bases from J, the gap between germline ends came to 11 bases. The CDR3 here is CSARSGVDNQPQHF. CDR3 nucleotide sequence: TGCAGTGCTAGATCGGGCGTCGACAATCAGCCCCAGCATTTT.

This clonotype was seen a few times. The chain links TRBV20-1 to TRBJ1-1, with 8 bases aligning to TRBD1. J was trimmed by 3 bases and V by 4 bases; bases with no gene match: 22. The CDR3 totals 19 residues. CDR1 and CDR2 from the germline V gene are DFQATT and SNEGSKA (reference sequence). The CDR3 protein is CSATKDREDVFPFHTEAFF. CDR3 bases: TGCAGTGCTACCAAGGACAGGGAGGATGTGTTCCCGTTCCACACTGAAGCTTTCTTT.

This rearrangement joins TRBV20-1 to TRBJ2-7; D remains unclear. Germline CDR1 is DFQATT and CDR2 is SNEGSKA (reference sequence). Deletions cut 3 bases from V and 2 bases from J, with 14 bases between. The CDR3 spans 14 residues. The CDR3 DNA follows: TGCAGTGCTAGTGAGGTACCATCGACCTACGAGCAGTACTTC. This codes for CSASEVPSTYEQYF.

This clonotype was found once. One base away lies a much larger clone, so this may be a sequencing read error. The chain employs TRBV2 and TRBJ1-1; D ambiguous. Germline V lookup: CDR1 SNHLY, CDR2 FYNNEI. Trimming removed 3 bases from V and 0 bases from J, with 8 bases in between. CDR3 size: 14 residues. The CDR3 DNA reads TGTGCCAGCAGTGACGCCGGGTTGAACACTGAAGCTTTCTTT. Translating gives CASSDAGLNTEAFF.

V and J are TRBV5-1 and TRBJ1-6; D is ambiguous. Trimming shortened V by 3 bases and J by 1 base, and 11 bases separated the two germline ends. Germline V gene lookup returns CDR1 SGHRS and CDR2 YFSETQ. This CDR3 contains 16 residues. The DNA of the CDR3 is TGCGCCAGCAGCTCGGAGCCTGGGTCCTATAATTCACCCCTCCACTTT. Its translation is CASSSEPGSYNSPLHF.

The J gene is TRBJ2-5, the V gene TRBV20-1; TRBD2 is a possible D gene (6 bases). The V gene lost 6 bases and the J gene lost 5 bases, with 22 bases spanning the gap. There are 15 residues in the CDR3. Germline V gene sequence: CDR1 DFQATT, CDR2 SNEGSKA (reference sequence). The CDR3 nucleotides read TGCAGTGCCCCACTTAGCGGTCGATATATGGAGACCCAGTACTTC. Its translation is CSAPLSGRYMETQYF.

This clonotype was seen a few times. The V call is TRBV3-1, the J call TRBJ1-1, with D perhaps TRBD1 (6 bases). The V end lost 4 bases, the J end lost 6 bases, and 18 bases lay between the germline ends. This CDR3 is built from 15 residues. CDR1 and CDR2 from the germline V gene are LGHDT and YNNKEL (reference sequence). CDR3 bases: TGTGCCAGCAGCCCTCTGGACAGCCCGTTGGCTGAAGCTTTCTTT. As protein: CASSPLDSPLAEAFF.

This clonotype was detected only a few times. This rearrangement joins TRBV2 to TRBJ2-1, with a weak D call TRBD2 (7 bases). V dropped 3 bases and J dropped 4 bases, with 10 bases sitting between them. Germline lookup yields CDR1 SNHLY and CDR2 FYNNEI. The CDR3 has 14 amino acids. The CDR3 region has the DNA TGTGCCAGCAGTGACAGGGGAGGGTACAATGAGCAGTTCTTC. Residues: CASSDRGGYNEQFF.

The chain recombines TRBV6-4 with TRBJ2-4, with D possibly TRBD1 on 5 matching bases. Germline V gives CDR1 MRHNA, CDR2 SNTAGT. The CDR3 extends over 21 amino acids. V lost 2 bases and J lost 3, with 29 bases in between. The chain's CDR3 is CASSDIVRWEERQLCKNIQYF. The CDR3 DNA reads TGTGCCAGCAGTGACATAGTTCGATGGGAAGAGCGACAGCTATGCAAAAACATTCAGTACTTC.

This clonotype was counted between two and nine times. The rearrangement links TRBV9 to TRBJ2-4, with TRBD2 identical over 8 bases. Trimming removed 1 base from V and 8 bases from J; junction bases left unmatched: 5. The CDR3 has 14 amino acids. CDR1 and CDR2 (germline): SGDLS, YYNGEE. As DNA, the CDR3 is TGTGCCAGCAGCGTATCGGGACTAGGGGACATTCAGTACTTC. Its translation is CASSVSGLGDIQYF.

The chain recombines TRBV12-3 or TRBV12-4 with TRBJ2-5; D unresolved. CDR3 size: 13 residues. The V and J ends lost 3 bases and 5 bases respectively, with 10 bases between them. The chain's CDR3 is CASSFDQAETQYF. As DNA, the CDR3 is TGTGCCAGCAGTTTCGACCAAGCGGAGACCCAGTACTTC.

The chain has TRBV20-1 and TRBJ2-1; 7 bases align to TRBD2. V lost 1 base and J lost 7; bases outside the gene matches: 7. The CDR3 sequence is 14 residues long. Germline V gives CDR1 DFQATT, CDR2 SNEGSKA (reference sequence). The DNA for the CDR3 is TGCAGTGCTAGAGCGGCTAGCGGTCTGAATGAGCAGTTCTTC. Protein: CSARAASGLNEQFF.

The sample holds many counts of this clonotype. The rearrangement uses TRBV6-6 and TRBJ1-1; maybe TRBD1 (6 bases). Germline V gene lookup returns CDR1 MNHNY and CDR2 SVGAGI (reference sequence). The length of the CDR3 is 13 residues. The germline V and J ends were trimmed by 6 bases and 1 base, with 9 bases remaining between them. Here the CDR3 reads CASSQGSNTEAFF. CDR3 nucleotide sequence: TGTGCCAGCAGCCAGGGGTCGAACACTGAAGCTTTCTTT.